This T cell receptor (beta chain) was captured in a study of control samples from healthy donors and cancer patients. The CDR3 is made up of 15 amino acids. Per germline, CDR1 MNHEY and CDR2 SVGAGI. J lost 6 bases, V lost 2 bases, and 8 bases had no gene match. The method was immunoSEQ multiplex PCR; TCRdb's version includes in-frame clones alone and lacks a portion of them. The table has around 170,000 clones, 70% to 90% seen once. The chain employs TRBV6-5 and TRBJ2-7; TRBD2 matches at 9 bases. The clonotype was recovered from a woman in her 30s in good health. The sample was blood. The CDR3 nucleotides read TGTGCCAGCAGTTACAGTGGCGGGAGGGCCGGCGAGCAGTACTTC. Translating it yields CASSYSGGRAGEQYF.